One sample yielded the 20 T cell receptor beta chains listed below, sequenced in a study of metastatic and nonmetastatic thyroid tumors (dated by TCRdb to about 2020). Preparation of the library involved PCR. Instrument used: Illumina HiSeq 4000. The raw public reads went through TCRdb reprocessing: fastp at Q25, MiXCR clone calling, in-frame beta chains kept. The sample profile shows approximately 86,000 clones; about an eighth of them were found once. Of the sample, approximately 10% is held by the ten largest clones. No treatment had been received by any patient before thyroid surgery. Sequences were obtained from tumor tissue. All receptors come from a female donor with papillary thyroid cancer or a benign thyroid nodule (not recorded which). Some clones in this sample may be carry-over from other donors' samples.

There are a few counts of this clone. The chain employs TRBV12-3 or TRBV12-4 and TRBJ2-5; tentative D call: TRBD1 (6 bases). Trimming removed 5 bases at V and 2 bases at J, with 12 bases between. CDR3 size: 14 residues. The CDR3 DNA sequence: TGTGCCAGCAGTCTGGGGACACTTCAAGAGACCCAGTACTTC. The encoded protein is CASSLGTLQETQYF.

This clone appeared many times. The genes are TRBV2 and TRBJ2-1; D is undetermined. CDR1 and CDR2 (germline): SNHLY, FYNNEI. V dropped 4 bases and J dropped 8 bases, with 6 bases sitting between them. This CDR3 has 11 residues. The CDR3 spells CASSAPYEQFF. DNA for the CDR3: TGTGCCAGCAGTGCACCATATGAGCAGTTCTTC.

This clone was detected ten times or more. The J gene is TRBJ2-1, the V gene TRBV9; TRBD2 matches 7 bases. This CDR3 has 15 residues. Germline trimming cut 0 bases from V and 4 bases from J; bases unmatched to any gene: 4. CDR1 and CDR2 (germline): SGDLS, YYNGEE. In DNA form, the CDR3 reads TGTGCCAGCAGCGTAGCAGCGGGGATATACAATGAGCAGTTCTTC. It codes for CASSVAAGIYNEQFF.

This clone was counted many times. This chain connects TRBV19 to TRBJ1-6, with TRBD1 as a possible D gene (6 bases). This CDR3 spans 17 amino acids. Trimming removed 6 bases at V and 0 bases at J, with 15 bases between. CDR1 and CDR2 from the germline V gene are LNHDA and SQIVND (reference sequence). In nucleotides, the CDR3 is TGTGCCAGTAGGGTCTCGACAGGAAGCTCCTATAATTCACCCCTCCACTTT. It translates to CASRVSTGSSYNSPLHF.

This clone was counted between two and nine times. A much larger clone lies a single base off, so this may be a read error. The chain joins TRBV15 to TRBJ2-3; D may be TRBD1 or TRBD2 (6 bases each). V lost 7 bases, J lost 1 base, and 15 bases lay in between. The CDR3 extends over 15 amino acids. Germline values: CDR1 LNHNV, CDR2 YYDKDF (reference sequence). CDR3 coding DNA: TGTGCCACCATACCAGAGGGGGGTGGCACAGATACGCAGTATTTT. Translated, it gives CATIPEGGGTDTQYF.

This clone was counted at least ten times. The CDR3 nucleotides read TGTGCCAGCAGACTAGACATCACAGAGACCCAGTACTTC. Amino acid sequence: CASRLDITETQYF. This rearrangement joins TRBV2 to TRBJ2-5; D is possibly TRBD2 (5 bases). The germline gives CDR1 SNHLY, CDR2 FYNNEI. The ends were cut back, 6 bases at V and 4 bases at J, with 12 bases in the middle. This CDR3 region has 13 residues.

This clone counts as medium-sized. The chain carries TRBV6-1 and TRBJ2-7; TRBD1 agrees at 9 bases. Per germline, CDR1 MNHNS and CDR2 SASEGT. The CDR3 is 14 amino acids. V shed 7 bases, J shed 0 bases, and the junction held 4 bases outside the gene matches. CDR3 residues: CASTLDRGSYEQYF. The CDR3 DNA is TGTGCCAGCACGTTGGACAGGGGCTCCTACGAGCAGTACTTC.

Points on this clone: A much bigger clone sits one base away, suggesting this may be a read error. The gene calls are TRBV9 and TRBJ2-7; 7 bases agree with TRBD1. This CDR3 contains 13 residues. CDR1 is SGDLS, CDR2 YYNGEE, per germline. With 5 bases clipped from V and 5 bases from J, the junction kept 7 bases outside the gene matches. The CDR3 DNA is TGTGCCAGCAGTTTGTTACAGGGGCACGAGCAGTACTTC. This codes for CASSLLQGHEQYF.

As for this clone: Possible read error: a much larger clone is one base away. This same CDR3 is encoded by further DNA sequences in the sample. The chain recombines TRBV5-5 with TRBJ2-3; 7 nucleotides match TRBD2. CDR1 and CDR2 from the germline V gene are SGHKS and YYEKEE (reference sequence). The V and J ends lost 1 base and 3 bases, in that order; junction bases with no gene match: 5. The CDR3 is 15 amino acids. The CDR3 region is CASSLLPSGTDTQYF. The CDR3, as DNA: TGTGCCAGCAGCTTGTTGCCTAGCGGAACAGATACGCAGTATTTT.

The table lists this clone with many counts. V gene TRBV5-1 combines with J gene TRBJ1-1; D might be TRBD1 (6 bases). This CDR3 contains 14 residues. Trimming shortened V by 3 bases and J by 1 base, and 10 bases separated the two germline ends. Germline CDR1 is SGHRS and CDR2 is YFSETQ. The CDR3 nucleotides read TGCGCCAGCAGCTGGACAGTACGGAACACTGAAGCTTTCTTT. It is translated as CASSWTVRNTEAFF.

The rearrangement links TRBV20-1 to TRBJ1-6, with D tentatively TRBD1 (5 bases). Trimming removed 1 base from V and 11 bases from J, with 15 bases in between. Germline-derived CDR1 and CDR2 are DFQATT and SNEGSKA (reference sequence). This CDR3 has 14 amino acids. CDR3 nucleotide sequence: TGCAGTGCTAGAGGGTACAGGTGGAATCCACCCCTCCACTTT. This encodes CSARGYRWNPPLHF.

This clone was seen repeatedly, ten times or more. V is TRBV6-1 and J is TRBJ2-5; 12 bases match TRBD2. There are 16 residues in the CDR3. V gave up 6 bases and J gave up 4 bases; unmatched junction bases: 9. The germline V gene encodes CDR1 MNHNS and CDR2 SASEGT. CDR3 sequence: CASRMTSGRHSETQYF. CDR3 bases: TGTGCCAGCAGAATGACTAGCGGGAGACATTCAGAGACCCAGTACTTC.

This clone has ten or more counts. The chain recombines TRBV30 with TRBJ1-1; no clear D. Trimming shortened V by 5 bases and J by 1 base, and 11 bases separated the two germline ends. The CDR3 runs to 13 residues. Germline V lookup: CDR1 GTSNPN, CDR2 SVGIG (reference sequence). The CDR3 nucleotides read TGTGCCTGGGACCTTGGGAGGAACACTGAAGCTTTCTTT. Protein sequence: CAWDLGRNTEAFF.

At least ten counts were recorded for this clone. The genes are TRBV6-1 and TRBJ1-2, with no clear D. Germline V gene lookup returns CDR1 MNHNS and CDR2 SASEGT. This CDR3 is built from 14 residues. V was pared by 1 base and J by 0 bases, with 6 bases between. CDR3 nucleotides: TGTGCCAGCAGTGAAGACATTTCTAACTATGGCTACACCTTC. This translates into CASSEDISNYGYTF.

This clone was recorded at least ten times. This sequence joins TRBV7-9 and TRBJ1-3; D gene ambiguous. Trimming cost V 1 base and J 0 bases, with 10 bases left between them. CDR3 length equals 16 residues. Germline CDR1 SEHNR, CDR2 FQNEAQ (reference sequence). The CDR3 DNA is TGTGCCAGCAGCTTAGAAGACCGCCACTCTGGAAACACCATATATTTT. Translation: CASSLEDRHSGNTIYF. Filled out from reference TRBV7-9 and TRBJ1-3, the complete variable domain reads DTGVSQNPRHKITKRGQNVTFRCDPISEHNRLYWYRQTLGQGPEFLTYFQNEAQLEKSRLLSDRFSAERPKGSFSTLEIQRTEQGDSAMYLCASSLEDRHSGNTIYFGEGSWLTVV.

The table lists this clone with many counts. The V and J genes are TRBV28 and TRBJ2-1; TRBD2 matches 11 bases. CDR1 and CDR2 (germline): MDHEN, SYDVKM. This CDR3 has 17 amino acids. The J segment lost 4 bases and the V segment lost 5 bases, leaving 10 bases of the junction unmatched. The CDR3 DNA sequence: TGTGCCAGCAGTCCACCGTCGGGACTAGCGGATTACAATGAGCAGTTCTTC. It codes for CASSPPSGLADYNEQFF.

This clone was seen repeatedly, ten times or more. The V gene is TRBV7-2, the J gene TRBJ2-7, with TRBD1 matching over 7 bases. The CDR3 has 16 amino acids. With V trimmed by 3 bases and J by 3 bases, 11 bases remained unmatched. Germline V lookup: CDR1 SGHTA, CDR2 FQGNSA. The CDR3 region has the DNA TGTGCCAGCAGCTTTGCTGGTACGAGGGGGCTCTACGAGCAGTACTTC. Translation gives CASSFAGTRGLYEQYF.

This clone was counted many times. This rearrangement joins TRBV19 to TRBJ1-5; D remains unclear. Germline assignment: CDR1 LNHDA and CDR2 SQIVND (reference sequence). CDR3 size: 15 residues. V gave up 6 bases and J gave up 3 bases, with 15 bases separating them. The CDR3 region is CASSAQLSFNQPQHF. For the CDR3, the DNA is TGTGCCAGTAGCGCACAACTTTCTTTCAATCAGCCCCAGCATTTT.

The J gene is TRBJ2-7, the V gene TRBV5-1; the D is unclear. The CDR3 is 14 residues long. CDR1 is SGHRS, CDR2 YFSETQ, per germline. V lost 4 bases and J lost 1, with 12 bases in between. DNA of the CDR3: TGCGCCAGCAGCCCCTCGGACGGATCCTACGAGCAGTACTTC. Translation gives CASSPSDGSYEQYF.

This clone was seen many times. This clone may be a read error of a much larger clone one base away. The chain couples TRBV6-2 or TRBV6-3 to TRBJ2-1; TRBD2 matches at 8 bases. Germline values: CDR1 MNHEY, CDR2 SVGEGT. The CDR3 consists of 16 residues. CDR3 sequence: CANSLTETSVYNEQFF. The DNA of the CDR3 is TGTGCCAACAGTTTGACCGAGACTAGCGTCTACAATGAGCAGTTCTTC.